This note documents a single T cell receptor beta chain sequence. Its antigen is undetermined. This entry is derived from a study of T cell responses to AZD1222 COVID-19 vaccine. Sequencing was performed with immunoSEQ multiplex PCR; in TCRdb, only in-frame clones are kept and a portion is missing. Among about 200,000 clones, about 89% were seen once, and the ten largest hold around 3.6%. Points from the study as a whole: Repertoires were obtained solely post-peak T cell response. Recipients of AZD1222 seropositive at baseline numbered only 5 or 6. In a largely white British group with more females than males, clonal diversity was possibly underestimated.

The TCR sequence derives from an adult who received the AZD1222 COVID-19 vaccine. The sequencing used peripheral blood, collected 28 days after the second AZD1222 dose.

The CDR3 is CASSLTLAGGSYEQYF. The CDR3 DNA is TGTGCCAGCAGCCTTACCCTAGCGGGAGGCTCCTACGAGCAGTACTTC. The chain recombines TRBV7-2 with TRBJ2-7, with 11 bases that match TRBD2. Looked up from germline, CDR1 is SGHTA and CDR2 is FQGNSA. The CDR3 sequence is 16 residues long. J lost 0 bases, V lost 5 bases, and 6 bases had no gene match.